The present T cell receptor (beta chain) was sequenced within a study of T cells in Graves' hyperthyroidism and ophthalmopathy. Across the study: Any treatment followed the collection of peripheral blood at initial diagnosis.

The hyperthyroidism patients had all been newly diagnosed, and their disease duration was under 2 months. Their ages ranged from 18 to 65 years. In its sample, this clonotype was seen many times. CDR1 and CDR2 from the germline V gene are SGHTA and FQGNSA. This CDR3 has 13 amino acids. V gave up 4 bases and J gave up 4 bases, with 10 bases separating them. TCR beta CDR3 region amplification was performed from RNA transcripts. A set of HTBI primers served as the primers for a first-round RT-PCR of the TCR CDR3. MiXCR was run by TCRdb on the multiplex PCR reads, yielding one entry per CDR3 protein. The profile shows 750,000 to 900,000 distinct CDR3 sequences, 38% of them singletons.

The chain couples TRBV7-2 to TRBJ1-2; D is unresolved. The material sequenced was blood. The sequence derives from a man younger than 35 with Graves' hyperthyroidism. CDR3 residues: CASSYSNPYGYTF. The CDR3 DNA reads TGTGCCAGCAGCTACAGTAACCCCTATGGCTACACCTTC.